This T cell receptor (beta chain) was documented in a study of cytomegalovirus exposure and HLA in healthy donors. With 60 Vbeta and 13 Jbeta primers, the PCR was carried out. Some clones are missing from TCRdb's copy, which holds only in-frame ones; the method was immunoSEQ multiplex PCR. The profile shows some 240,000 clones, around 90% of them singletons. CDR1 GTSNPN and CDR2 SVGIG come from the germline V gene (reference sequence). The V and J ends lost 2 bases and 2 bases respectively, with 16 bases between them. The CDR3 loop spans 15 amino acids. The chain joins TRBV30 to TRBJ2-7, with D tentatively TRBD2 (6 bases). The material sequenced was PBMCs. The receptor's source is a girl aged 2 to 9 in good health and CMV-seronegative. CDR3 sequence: CAWSPPGVLAYEQYF. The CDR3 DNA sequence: TGTGCCTGGAGTCCTCCGGGGGTCCTCGCCTACGAGCAGTACTTC.